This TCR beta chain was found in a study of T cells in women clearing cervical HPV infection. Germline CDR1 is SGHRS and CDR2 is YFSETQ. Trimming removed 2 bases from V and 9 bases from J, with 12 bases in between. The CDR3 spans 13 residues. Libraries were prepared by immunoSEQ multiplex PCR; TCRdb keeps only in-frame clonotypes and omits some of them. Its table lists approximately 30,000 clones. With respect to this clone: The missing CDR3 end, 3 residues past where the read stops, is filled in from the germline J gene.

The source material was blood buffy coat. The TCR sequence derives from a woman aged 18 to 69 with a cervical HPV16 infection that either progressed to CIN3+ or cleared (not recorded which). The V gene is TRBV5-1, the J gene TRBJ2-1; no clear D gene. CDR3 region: CASSFGLEPEQFF. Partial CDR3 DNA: TGCGCCAGCAGCTTCGGGTTAGAGCCTGAG. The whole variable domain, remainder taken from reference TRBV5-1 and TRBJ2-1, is KAGVTQTPRYLIKTRGQQVTLSCSPISGHRSVSWYQQTPGQGLQFLFEYFSETQRNKGNFPGRFSGRQFSNSRSEMNVSTLELGDSALYLCASSFGLEPEQFFGPGTRLTVL.